The 4 T cell receptor beta chains reported below all come from one sample, sequenced in a study of blood T cell repertoires in COVID-19 (TCRdb year 2020). The library was obtained by the immunoSEQ multiplex PCR assay. As stored in TCRdb, this immuneACCESS dataset retains in-frame rearrangements with V and J assigned. A fraction of the clones does not appear; measured against another copy, unresolved V genes explain less than half of the discrepancy, and the remainder lacks a known reason. The sample table holds about 350,000 clones, of which around 90% were seen once. The ten top clones hold 3.9% of the sample. The material sequenced was peripheral blood. Source of these receptors: an older woman with COVID-19, enrolled during active disease.

The chain has TRBV6-4 and TRBJ2-6; 7 nucleotides align to TRBD1. V gave up 7 bases and J gave up 2 bases; unmatched junction bases: 8. Germline V gives CDR1 MRHNA, CDR2 SNTAGT. The CDR3 contains 16 residues. The CDR3 DNA sequence: TGTGCCAGCACCCCGGACAGGAAGGCTGGGGCCAACGTCCTGACTTTC. Protein product: CASTPDRKAGANVLTF.

This chain joins TRBV6-5 and TRBJ2-7; possibly TRBD2 for D (5 bases). The CDR3 runs to 14 residues. The germline gives CDR1 MNHEY, CDR2 SVGAGI. V was trimmed by 1 base and J by 5 bases, leaving 12 bases between them. In nucleotides, the CDR3 is TGTGCCAGCAGTTACTACCGGGGAATGGACGAGCAGTACTTC. Its protein product is CASSYYRGMDEQYF.

This rearrangement joins TRBV5-1 to TRBJ2-5; D unresolved. V was clipped by 0 bases and J by 5 bases, with 17 bases between them. Germline V gives CDR1 SGHRS, CDR2 YFSETQ. The length of the CDR3 is 16 residues. In nucleotides, the CDR3 is TGCGCCAGCAGCTTGGGAGGAAACTGGTTCGCGGAGACCCAGTACTTC. Amino acids: CASSLGGNWFAETQYF. Filled out from reference TRBV5-1 and TRBJ2-5, the complete variable domain reads KAGVTQTPRYLIKTRGQQVTLSCSPISGHRSVSWYQQTPGQGLQFLFEYFSETQRNKGNFPGRFSGRQFSNSRSEMNVSTLELGDSALYLCASSLGGNWFAETQYFGPGTRLLVL.

J is TRBJ2-5 and V is TRBV5-1, with 10 bases aligning to TRBD1. After removal of 5 bases from V and 3 bases from J, the junction contained 7 bases not matched to a gene. The CDR3 length is 15 residues. Germline V CDR1 and CDR2: SGHRS, YFSETQ. CDR3 loop: CASSQTGGEEETQYF. The CDR3 bases are TGCGCCAGCAGTCAGACAGGGGGCGAAGAAGAGACCCAGTACTTC.